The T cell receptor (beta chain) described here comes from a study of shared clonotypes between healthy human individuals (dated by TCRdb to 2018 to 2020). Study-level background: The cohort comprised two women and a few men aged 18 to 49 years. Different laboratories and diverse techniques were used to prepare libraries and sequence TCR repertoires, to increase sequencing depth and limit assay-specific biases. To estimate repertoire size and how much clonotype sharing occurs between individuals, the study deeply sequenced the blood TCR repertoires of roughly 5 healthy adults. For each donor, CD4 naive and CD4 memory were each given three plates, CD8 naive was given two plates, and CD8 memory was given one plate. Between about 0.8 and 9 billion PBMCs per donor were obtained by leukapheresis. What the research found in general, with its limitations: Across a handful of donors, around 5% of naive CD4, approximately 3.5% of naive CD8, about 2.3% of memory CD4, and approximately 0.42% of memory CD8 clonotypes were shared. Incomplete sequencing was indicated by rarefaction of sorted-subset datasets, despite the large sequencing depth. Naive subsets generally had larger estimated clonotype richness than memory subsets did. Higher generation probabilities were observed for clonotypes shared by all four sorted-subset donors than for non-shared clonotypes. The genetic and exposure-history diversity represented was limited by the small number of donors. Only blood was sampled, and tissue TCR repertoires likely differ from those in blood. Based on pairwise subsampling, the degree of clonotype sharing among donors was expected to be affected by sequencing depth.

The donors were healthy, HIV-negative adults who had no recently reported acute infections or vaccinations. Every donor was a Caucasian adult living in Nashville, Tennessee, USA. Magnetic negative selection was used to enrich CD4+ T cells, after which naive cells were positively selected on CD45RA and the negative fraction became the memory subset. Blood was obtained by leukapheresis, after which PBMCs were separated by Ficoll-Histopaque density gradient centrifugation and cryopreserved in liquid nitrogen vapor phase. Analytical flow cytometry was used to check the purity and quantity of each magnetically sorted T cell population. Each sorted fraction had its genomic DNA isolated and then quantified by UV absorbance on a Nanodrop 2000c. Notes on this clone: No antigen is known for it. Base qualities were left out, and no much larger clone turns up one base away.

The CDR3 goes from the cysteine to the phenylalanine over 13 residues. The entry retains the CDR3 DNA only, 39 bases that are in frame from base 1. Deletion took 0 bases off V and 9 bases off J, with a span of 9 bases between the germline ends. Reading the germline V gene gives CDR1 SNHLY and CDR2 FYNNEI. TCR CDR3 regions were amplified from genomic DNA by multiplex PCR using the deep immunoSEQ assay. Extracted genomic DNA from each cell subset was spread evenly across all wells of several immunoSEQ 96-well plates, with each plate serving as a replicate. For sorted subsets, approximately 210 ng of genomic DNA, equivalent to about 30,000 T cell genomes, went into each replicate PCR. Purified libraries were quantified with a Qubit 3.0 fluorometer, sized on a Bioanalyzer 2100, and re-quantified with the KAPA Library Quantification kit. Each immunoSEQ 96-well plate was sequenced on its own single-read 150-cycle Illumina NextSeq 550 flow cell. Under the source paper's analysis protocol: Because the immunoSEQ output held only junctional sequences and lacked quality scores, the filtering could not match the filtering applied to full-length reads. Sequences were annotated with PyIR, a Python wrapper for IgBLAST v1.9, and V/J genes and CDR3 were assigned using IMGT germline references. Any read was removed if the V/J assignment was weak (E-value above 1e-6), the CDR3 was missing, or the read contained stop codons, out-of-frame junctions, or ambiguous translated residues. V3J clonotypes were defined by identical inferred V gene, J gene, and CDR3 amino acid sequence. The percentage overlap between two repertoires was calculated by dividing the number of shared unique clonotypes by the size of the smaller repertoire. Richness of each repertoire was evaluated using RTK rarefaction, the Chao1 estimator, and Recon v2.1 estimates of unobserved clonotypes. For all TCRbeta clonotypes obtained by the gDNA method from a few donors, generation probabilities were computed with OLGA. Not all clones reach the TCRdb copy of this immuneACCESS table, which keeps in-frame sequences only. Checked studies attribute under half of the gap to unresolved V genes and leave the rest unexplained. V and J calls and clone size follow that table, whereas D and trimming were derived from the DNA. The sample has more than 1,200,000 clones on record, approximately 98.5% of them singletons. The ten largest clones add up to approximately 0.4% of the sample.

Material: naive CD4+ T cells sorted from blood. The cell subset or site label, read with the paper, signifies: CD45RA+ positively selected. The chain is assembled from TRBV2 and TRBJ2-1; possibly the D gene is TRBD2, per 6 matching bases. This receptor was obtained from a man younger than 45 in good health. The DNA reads TGTGCCAGCAGTGAAGCCCAGGGAGGTGAGCAGTTCTTC. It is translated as CASSEAQGGEQFF.